A selection of T cell receptor beta chains follows, all from one sample in a study of Ad26.COV2.S vaccination and SARS-CoV-2 variants. Assay used: immunoSEQ multiplex PCR; TCRdb lists only in-frame clones, some missing. The table has around 320,000 clones, 80% to 90% seen once. Sequenced here: peripheral blood, sampled in a trial of Ad26.COV2.S vaccine versus placebo. These receptors were obtained from a person aged 18-60 years who received the Ad26.COV2.S COVID-19 vaccine or a placebo. Both conserved end residues are part of each CDR3. D genes are given only for firm matches. Clone size, where shown, is once, few, many, or a class for clones that have expanded.

abundance	j_gene	len	v_gene	d_gene	CDR3nt	CDR3aa
-	TRBJ2-7	14	TRBV30	-	TGTGCCTGGAGTGGCGGGACCATAACACACGAGCAGTACTTC	CAWSGGTITHEQYF
-	TRBJ2-5	13	TRBV3-1/TRBV3-2	-	TGTGCCAGCAGCCAAGTCGAGGGGGAGACCCAGTACTTC	CASSQVEGETQYF
-	TRBJ2-7	12	TRBV7-9	-	TGTGCCAGCAGCTTAGCCCCCCACGAGCAGTACTTC	CASSLAPHEQYF
-	TRBJ2-7	18	TRBV28	-	TGTGCCAGCAGTTCCAGGGGACATCTCGCTGATACACGTTACGAGCAGTACTTC	CASSSRGHLADTRYEQYF
-	TRBJ1-5	12	TRBV6-6	-	TGTGCCAGCAGACACTTCAATCAGCCCCAGCATTTT	CASRHFNQPQHF
few	TRBJ1-5	14	TRBV7-9	-	TGTGCCAGCAGCTCCGGGGGGGGTTTACAGCCCCAGCATTTT	CASSSGGGLQPQHF
once	TRBJ2-7	14	TRBV19	TRBD1	TGTGCCAGCGAGGGCGGGACAGGGTCCTACGAGCAGTACTTC	CASEGGTGSYEQYF
-	TRBJ2-1	14	TRBV6-5	-	TGTGCCAGCAGTTTTCTAAATTCTTACAATGAGCAGTTCTTC	CASSFLNSYNEQFF
-	TRBJ2-7	14	TRBV10-3	-	TGTGCCATCAGTGAGCCGGGCCCCTCCTACGAGCAGTACTTC	CAISEPGPSYEQYF
-	TRBJ1-2	15	TRBV5-6	TRBD1	TGTGCCAGCAGCTATGGGACAGGGGGGTTTGATGGCTACACCTTC	CASSYGTGGFDGYTF
-	TRBJ2-3	17	TRBV6-1	TRBD2	TGTGCCAGCATTGAAACGGGGGGGCGATTGGGCACAGATACGCAGTATTTT	CASIETGGRLGTDTQYF
-	TRBJ1-3	15	TRBV7-2	-	TGTGCCAGCAGCTTAATCGGTTCCTCTGGAAACACCATATATTTT	CASSLIGSSGNTIYF
-	TRBJ1-2	13	TRBV2	-	TGTGCCAGCAGTGAAGCTGAAGGATATGGCTACACCTTC	CASSEAEGYGYTF
-	TRBJ2-3	14	TRBV6-6	TRBD1	TGTGCCAGCAGCCAAAGGGGGCCCACAGATACGCAGTATTTT	CASSQRGPTDTQYF